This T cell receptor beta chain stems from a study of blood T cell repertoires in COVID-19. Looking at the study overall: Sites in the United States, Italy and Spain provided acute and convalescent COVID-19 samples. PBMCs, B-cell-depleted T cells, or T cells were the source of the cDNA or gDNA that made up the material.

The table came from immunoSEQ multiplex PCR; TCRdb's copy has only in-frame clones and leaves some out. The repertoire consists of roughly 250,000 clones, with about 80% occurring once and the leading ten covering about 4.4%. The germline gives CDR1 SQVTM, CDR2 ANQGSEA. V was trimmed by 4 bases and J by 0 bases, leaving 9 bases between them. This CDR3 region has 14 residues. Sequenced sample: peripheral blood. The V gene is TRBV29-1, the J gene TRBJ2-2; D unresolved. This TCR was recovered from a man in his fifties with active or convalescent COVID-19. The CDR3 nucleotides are TGCAGCGTTGGCACGGAGTCGAACACCGGGGAGCTGTTTTTT. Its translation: CSVGTESNTGELFF.